What follows are 32 T cell receptor beta chains derived from one specimen sequenced in a study of blood T cell repertoires in COVID-19. Generated by immunoSEQ multiplex PCR, the TCRdb table keeps only in-frame clones and is missing some. The table has 95,000 to 150,000 clones, about four fifths seen once. The sample consisted of peripheral blood. The receptors were sampled from a woman in her sixties or seventies with acute or convalescent COVID-19.

The chain is built from TRBV6-5 and TRBJ1-1; maybe TRBD1 (6 bases). The ends were cut back, 2 bases at V and 7 bases at J, with 17 bases in the middle. CDR3 length equals 15 residues. CDR1 is MNHEY, CDR2 SVGAGI, per germline. The CDR3 here is CASSYMQGLKGEAFF. The CDR3 DNA follows: TGTGCCAGCAGTTACATGCAGGGGCTAAAGGGTGAAGCTTTCTTT.

The J gene is TRBJ2-2, the V gene TRBV7-2; TRBD2 agrees at 10 bases. Germline CDR1 and CDR2: SGHTA and FQGNSA. This CDR3 spans 14 amino acids. V shed 4 bases, J shed 5 bases, and the junction held 1 base outside the gene matches. CDR3 sequence: CASSSLAGTGELFF. DNA for the CDR3: TGTGCCAGCAGCTCACTAGCGGGGACCGGGGAGCTGTTTTTT.

The CDR3 loop is CASSLRQGGSPLHF. In nucleotides, the CDR3 is TGTGCCAGCAGCTTAAGACAGGGAGGTTCACCCCTCCACTTT. V usage is TRBV5-8 and J usage is TRBJ1-6; TRBD1 aligns across 7 bases. The CDR3 has 14 residues. V lost 2 bases, J lost 9 bases, and 5 bases stayed unmatched. The germline V gene has CDR1 SGHTS and CDR2 YDEGEE.

This clone showed up just once. CDR3 sequence reads: CAISAREGGTEAFF. The CDR3 DNA is TGTGCCATCAGTGCTCGAGAAGGAGGCACTGAAGCTTTCTTT. The rearrangement links TRBV10-3 to TRBJ1-1; D unresolved. Germline loops: CDR1 ENHRY, CDR2 SYGVKD. The CDR3 consists of 14 residues. The V end lost 4 bases, the J end lost 4 bases, and 13 bases lay between the germline ends.

In its sample, this clone was seen many times. This rearrangement joins TRBV19 to TRBJ1-5, with D hard to call. The V and J ends lost 6 bases and 5 bases respectively, with 14 bases between them. Per the germline V gene, CDR1 is LNHDA and CDR2 is SQIVND (reference sequence). This CDR3 contains 14 residues. The CDR3 coding sequence is TGTGCCAGTAGGGACGTTAGCGTTGATCAGCCCCAGCATTTT. Protein product: CASRDVSVDQPQHF.

V and J are TRBV27 and TRBJ1-3; TRBD1 matches at 8 bases. Per the germline V gene, CDR1 is MNHEY and CDR2 is SMNVEV (reference sequence). V shed 6 bases, J shed 2 bases, and the junction held 6 bases outside the gene matches. The CDR3 sequence is 15 residues long. The CDR3 DNA is TGTGCCAGCAGCGTACAGGGGGTCGCTGGAAACACCATATATTTT. Its translation: CASSVQGVAGNTIYF.

The CDR3 is CASSRGQPDTQYF. The CDR3 bases are TGTGCCAGCAGCCGGGGGCAGCCAGATACGCAGTATTTT. The V and J genes are TRBV7-8 and TRBJ2-3; TRBD1 or TRBD2 may be the D gene (6 bases each). Deletions cut 5 bases from V and 4 bases from J, with 10 bases between. The V gene's germline CDR1 is SGHVS and CDR2 FQNEAQ. The CDR3 spans 13 residues.

The V and J genes are TRBV11-3 and TRBJ1-1; 11 bases map to TRBD1. CDR1 SGHNT and CDR2 YENEEA come from the germline V gene. J was trimmed by 10 bases and V by 5 bases; bases with no gene match: 12. The CDR3 contains 15 residues. CDR3 protein: CASSPSGTGGRGAFF. CDR3 DNA: TGTGCCAGCAGCCCCTCCGGGACAGGGGGGCGCGGAGCTTTCTTT.

The chain carries TRBV15 and TRBJ2-1, with 8 bases fitting TRBD2. CDR3 length equals 15 residues. Germline values: CDR1 LNHNV, CDR2 YYDKDF (reference sequence). V was clipped by 1 base and J by 4 bases; unmatched bases: 3. The CDR3 coding sequence is TGTGCCACCAGCAGAGGTAGCGGGGCGTACAATGAGCAGTTCTTC. Protein sequence: CATSRGSGAYNEQFF.

This chain links TRBV27 with TRBJ2-2; maybe TRBD2 (7 bases). V was pared by 5 bases and J by 6 bases, with 16 bases between. The CDR3 runs to 15 residues. CDR1 MNHEY and CDR2 SMNVEV come from the germline V gene (reference sequence). The CDR3 reads CASSLLPGGSGELFF. CDR3 coding DNA: TGTGCCAGCAGTCTCCTCCCGGGGGGCTCCGGGGAGCTGTTTTTT.

The chain is built from TRBV7-9 and TRBJ1-2, with D possibly matching TRBD1 (5 bases). There are 16 residues in the CDR3. The V gene lost 5 bases and the J gene lost 4 bases, with 20 bases spanning the gap. Germline CDR1 SEHNR, CDR2 FQNEAQ (reference sequence). The CDR3 protein is CASSPLPGAARYGYTF. CDR3 sequence (DNA): TGTGCCAGCAGCCCCCTTCCTGGGGCAGCCCGCTATGGCTACACCTTC. The full variable domain, with the rest looked up from reference TRBV7-9 and TRBJ1-2, is DTGVSQNPRHKITKRGQNVTFRCDPISEHNRLYWYRQTLGQGPEFLTYFQNEAQLEKSRLLSDRFSAERPKGSFSTLEIQRTEQGDSAMYLCASSPLPGAARYGYTFGSGTRLTVV.

V and J are TRBV19 and TRBJ2-5; 8 positions match TRBD2. The CDR3 contains 15 residues. V gave up 6 bases and J gave up 7 bases; unmatched junction bases: 13. CDR1 is LNHDA, CDR2 SQIVND, per germline (reference sequence). This chain's CDR3 is CASSRTSQGQGTQYF. The CDR3, as DNA: TGTGCCAGTAGCCGGACTAGCCAAGGGCAGGGGACCCAGTACTTC.

The genes are TRBV6-5 and TRBJ2-4; tentatively, D is TRBD1 (8 bases). V was shortened by 6 bases and J by 8 bases, with 17 bases between the two germline ends. The CDR3 totals 14 residues. The germline V gene encodes CDR1 MNHEY and CDR2 SVGAGI. The CDR3 here is CASSFGQGGDIQYF. CDR3 in DNA: TGTGCCAGCAGCTTTGGACAGGGAGGGGACATTCAGTACTTC.

V is TRBV27 and J is TRBJ2-7; tentatively, D is TRBD1 (6 bases). The CDR3 consists of 12 residues. The germline CDR1 and CDR2 sequences are MNHEY and SMNVEV (reference sequence). V gave up 9 bases and J gave up 5 bases, with 14 bases separating them. The CDR3 region is CASYRDPNEQYF. CDR3 DNA: TGTGCCAGTTACAGGGATCCCAACGAGCAGTACTTC.

The chain carries TRBV7-9 and TRBJ1-1; D is possibly TRBD1 (6 bases). V dropped 5 bases and J dropped 3 bases, with 7 bases sitting between them. The CDR3 is made up of 12 amino acids. Germline V lookup: CDR1 SEHNR, CDR2 FQNEAQ (reference sequence). The CDR3, as DNA: TGTGCCAGCAGCCGGACAGACACTGAAGCTTTCTTT. Translation gives CASSRTDTEAFF. Full variable domain (rest looked up from reference TRBV7-9 and TRBJ1-1): DTGVSQNPRHKITKRGQNVTFRCDPISEHNRLYWYRQTLGQGPEFLTYFQNEAQLEKSRLLSDRFSAERPKGSFSTLEIQRTEQGDSAMYLCASSRTDTEAFFGQGTRLTVV.

This clone came up a few times. The chain carries TRBV15 and TRBJ1-5; the match to TRBD1 covers 10 bases. The V and J ends lost 7 bases and 3 bases, in that order; junction bases with no gene match: 9. The CDR3 runs to 16 residues. From germline, CDR1 is LNHNV and CDR2 YYDKDF (reference sequence). The CDR3 DNA reads TGTGCCACCACCTCCGGGGACAGGGGATCCAATCAGCCCCAGCATTTT. Its translation: CATTSGDRGSNQPQHF.

This clone was found a few times. The rearrangement joins TRBV14 to TRBJ1-1; no clear D. Germline values: CDR1 SGHDN, CDR2 FVKESK. V shed 4 bases and J shed 6 bases, with 12 bases lying between them. This CDR3 has 13 residues. The CDR3 coding sequence is TGTGCCAGCAGCCCGGGAGGGCAGCCTGAAGCTTTCTTT. Translating it yields CASSPGGQPEAFF.

The chain carries TRBV2 and TRBJ2-5; 13 bases match TRBD2. Losses at the gene ends were 9 bases for V and 5 bases for J; bases not matched to a gene: 12. The germline gives CDR1 SNHLY, CDR2 FYNNEI. The CDR3 covers 16 residues. This chain's CDR3 is CASLSGLAGAGETQYF. The CDR3 DNA follows: TGTGCCAGTCTTTCTGGACTAGCGGGGGCCGGGGAGACCCAGTACTTC.

The chain has TRBV11-2 and TRBJ1-1, with 9 nucleotides matching TRBD1. V was pared by 5 bases and J by 8 bases, with 6 bases of the junction left unmatched. Germline-derived CDR1 and CDR2 are SGHAT and FQNNGV. This CDR3 is built from 13 residues. The CDR3 is CASSRGQGIEAFF. The CDR3 region has the DNA TGTGCCAGCAGCCGGGGACAGGGTATAGAAGCTTTCTTT.

V and J are TRBV7-8 and TRBJ2-3; D is ambiguous. The CDR3 is 13 amino acids. Trimming stripped 2 bases from V and 7 bases from J, with 10 bases between. CDR1 is SGHVS and CDR2 is FQNEAQ in the germline V gene. This CDR3 reads CASSLRRTNTQYF. DNA for the CDR3: TGTGCCAGCAGCTTACGTAGAACCAATACGCAGTATTTT.

The chain recombines TRBV3-1 (or the pseudogene TRBV3-2) with TRBJ2-5; no clear D. V lost 1 base and J lost 5, with 8 bases in between. The CDR3 runs 13 residues. Germline lookup yields CDR1 LGHDT and CDR2 YNNKEL (reference sequence). The CDR3 sequence: CASSQGTGETQYF. The CDR3 DNA follows: TGTGCCAGCAGCCAAGGAACCGGGGAGACCCAGTACTTC.

CDR3 loop: CASSEGQSPTPTF. Written as DNA, the CDR3 is TGTGCCAGCAGTGAGGGACAGTCCCCGACTCCTACCTTC. The chain carries TRBV2 and TRBJ1-2, with 7 bases aligning to TRBD1. CDR1 and CDR2 (germline): SNHLY, FYNNEI. This CDR3 comprises 13 residues. Germline trimming cut 3 bases from V and 14 bases from J; bases unmatched to any gene: 12.

The V and J genes are TRBV4-1 and TRBJ2-5; 10 nucleotides agree with TRBD2. This CDR3 region has 14 residues. Germline V gives CDR1 MGHRA, CDR2 YSYEKL. V was clipped by 3 bases and J by 9 bases; unmatched bases: 7. The CDR3 protein is CASSHGLAEDPQYF. CDR3 sequence (DNA): TGCGCCAGCAGCCACGGACTAGCGGAAGACCCCCAGTACTTC.

The chain is built from TRBV9 and TRBJ1-2, with a possible D match to TRBD1 (6 bases). CDR3 length: 17 residues. Trimming removed 4 bases at V and 0 bases at J, with 19 bases between. Germline CDR1 SGDLS, CDR2 YYNGEE. Here the CDR3 DNA reads TGTGCCAGCAGCCCGAAAGGGGGGGGGAGTTCTAACTATGGCTACACCTTC. As protein: CASSPKGGGSSNYGYTF.

The CDR3 loop is CASSFSVNTEAFF. The CDR3 nucleotides read TGTGCCAGCAGTTTTTCAGTGAACACTGAAGCTTTCTTT. This rearrangement joins TRBV28 to TRBJ1-1; D uncertain. The V gene lost 3 bases and the J gene lost 0 bases, with 5 bases spanning the gap. The CDR3 is 13 residues long. CDR1 MDHEN and CDR2 SYDVKM come from the germline V gene.

The chain is built from TRBV10-2 and TRBJ2-7; TRBD2 is a possible D gene (6 bases). V was shortened by 4 bases and J by 2 bases, with 6 bases between the two germline ends. CDR3 size: 12 residues. CDR1 WSHSY and CDR2 SAAADI come from the germline V gene. CDR3 coding DNA: TGCGCCAGCAGTGCTAGCGCCTACGAGCAGTACGTC. As protein: CASSASAYEQYV.

The rearrangement joins TRBV7-7 to TRBJ2-2; TRBD2 aligns across 8 bases. The CDR3 spans 16 residues. The germline gives CDR1 SSHAT, CDR2 FNYEAQ (reference sequence). Trimming at V came to 5 bases and at J to 0 bases, leaving 5 bases not matched to a gene. CDR3 nucleotides: TGTGCCAGCAGCCGCAGCGGGGGAGCGAACACCGGGGAGCTGTTTTTT. As protein: CASSRSGGANTGELFF. The variable domain in full, with the rest retrieved from reference TRBV7-7 and TRBJ2-2, is GAGVSQSPRYKVTKRGQDVTLRCDPISSHATLYWYQQALGQGPEFLTYFNYEAQPDKSGLPSDRFSAERPEGSISTLTIQRTEQRDSAMYRCASSRSGGANTGELFFGEGSRLTVL.

This clone is judged large. The rearrangement joins TRBV2 to TRBJ1-1, with 8 nucleotides matching TRBD1. The CDR3 runs 13 residues. Germline V CDR1 and CDR2: SNHLY, FYNNEI. Germline trimming cut 8 bases from V and 4 bases from J; bases unmatched to any gene: 6. The CDR3 is CASGATGATEAFF. The CDR3 DNA reads TGTGCCAGCGGAGCGACAGGGGCCACTGAAGCTTTCTTT.

V is TRBV6-1 and J is TRBJ1-3; 9 nucleotides align to TRBD1. Germline V gene lookup returns CDR1 MNHNS and CDR2 SASEGT. The CDR3 has 15 residues. The V and J ends lost 2 bases and 7 bases, in that order; junction bases with no gene match: 6. The chain's CDR3 is CASSEIGQGLNTIYF. CDR3 DNA sequence: TGTGCCAGCAGTGAAATCGGACAGGGGTTGAACACCATATATTTT.

The chain links TRBV4-3 to TRBJ1-6; maybe TRBD1 (6 bases). This CDR3 region has 13 residues. The germline V gene has CDR1 LGHNA and CDR2 YSLEER. Trimming stripped 4 bases from V and 9 bases from J, with 10 bases between. The CDR3 DNA reads as TGCGCCAGCAGCCTCACAGGGACTTCACCCCTCCACTTT. Translating gives CASSLTGTSPLHF.

The chain has TRBV15 and TRBJ2-5; 8 positions agree with TRBD1. Germline CDR1 is LNHNV and CDR2 is YYDKDF (reference sequence). The length of the CDR3 is 15 residues. The junction had 7 bases not matched to a gene; V was cut back by 3 bases and J by 4 bases. This CDR3 reads CATSRDRARGETQYF. CDR3 DNA: TGTGCCACCAGCAGGGACAGGGCGAGGGGAGAGACCCAGTACTTC.

The rearrangement joins TRBV2 to TRBJ2-1; TRBD1 aligns across 9 bases. The CDR3 runs 14 residues. CDR1 SNHLY and CDR2 FYNNEI come from the germline V gene. J lost 9 bases, V lost 8 bases, and 11 bases had no gene match. The CDR3 loop is CASSRDRAGGEQFF. The CDR3 nucleotides read TGTGCCAGCTCCCGGGACAGGGCAGGGGGTGAGCAGTTCTTC.